A selection of T cell receptor beta chains follows, all from one sample in a study of CD8 T cells in ankylosing spondylitis. TCRdb re-called the 5' RACE reads through MiXCR, storing one row per CDR3 protein. The sample includes about 96,000 distinct CDR3 sequences, 27% of them seen just once. The sequencing input was blood, either unsorted or a sorted T cell fraction (not recorded which). The receptors stem from a male donor with ankylosing spondylitis or in good health (not recorded which). The CDR3 runs from the conserved cysteine through the conserved F or W. A D gene is named only where the DNA matches it firmly. Clone size is not always given. Where it is, it says once, few, many or a class for expanded clones.

d_call	clone_size	v_call	j_call	cdr3_nt	cdr3_aa
TRBD2	-	TRBV6-5	TRBJ2-1	TGTGCCAGCAGTTACTCGAGAGCACCGACAGGTCCTAGCGGGAGGGCCGAGTTCTTC	CASSYSRAPTGPSGRAEFF
-	-	TRBV7-2	TRBJ1-1	TGTGCCAGCAGAAGAGACAGGTTCACTGAAGCTTTCTTT	CASRRDRFTEAFF
-	-	TRBV15	TRBJ1-5	TGTGCCACGCGATATAGCAATCAGCCCCAGCATTTT	CATRYSNQPQHF
TRBD2	few	TRBV27	TRBJ2-2	TGTGCCAGCAGTTTACGGCTAGCGGGGGACGGGGAGCTGTTTTTT	CASSLRLAGDGELFF
-	few	TRBV12-3/TRBV12-4	TRBJ1-5	TGTGCCAGCAGTTTATTTCCTCAGCCCCAGCATTTT	CASSLFPQPQHF
-	-	TRBV20-1	TRBJ1-3	TGCAGTGCTAGAGAGACAGGCCGCTACTCTGGAAACACCATATATTTT	CSARETGRYSGNTIYF
-	many	TRBV20-1	TRBJ1-5	TGCAGTGCTAGAGACAAGGGGACGGGGCCCCAGCATTTT	CSARDKGTGPQHF
TRBD1	-	TRBV20-1	TRBJ1-1	TGCAGTGCTAGGGAACGGGACAGGGGTTATAAAGCTTTCTTT	CSARERDRGYKAFF
TRBD1	few	TRBV5-1	TRBJ2-1	TGCGCCAGCAGCCCAATCGGACAGGGCAATTCCGATGAGCAGTTCTTC	CASSPIGQGNSDEQFF
TRBD1	-	TRBV29-1	TRBJ1-2	TGCAGCGTTGACCGGGACAGGGCAACAAACTATGGCTACACCTTC	CSVDRDRATNYGYTF
TRBD2	-	TRBV27	TRBJ2-3	TGTGCCAGCAGTTCGGGACTAGCGGGAGCGGATACGCAGTATTTT	CASSSGLAGADTQYF
-	-	TRBV20-1	TRBJ2-7	TGCAGTGCTATGACGAATGGACAGACCTACGAGCAGTACTTC	CSAMTNGQTYEQYF
-	many	TRBV20-1	TRBJ1-2	TGCAGTGCGATGGGTGGGAGGTCGCTGGGAGTAAGAGGCTACACCTTC	CSAMGGRSLGVRGYTF
-	-	TRBV9	TRBJ2-1	TGTGCCAGCAGCGTAGTGCCCCAGGGTGAGCAGTTCTTC	CASSVVPQGEQFF
-	-	TRBV7-2	TRBJ1-6	TGTGCCAGCAGCTTAGGGGCGAATTCACCCCTCCACTTT	CASSLGANSPLHF
-	-	TRBV3-1	TRBJ2-7	TGTGCCAGCAGCCAAGGGACTAACTACGAGCAGTACTTC	CASSQGTNYEQYF
TRBD2	-	TRBV20-1	TRBJ2-2	TGCAGTGCTAGCCCCAGCGGGGGGTTCCTTCTAGCCGGGGAGCTGTTTTTT	CSASPSGGFLLAGELFF
-	few	TRBV3-1	TRBJ2-5	TGTGCCAGCAGCCGCGGCGGGTATGAGACCCAGTACTTC	CASSRGGYETQYF
-	-	TRBV19	TRBJ1-1	TGTGCCAGTAGTATACCTTGGGATTTGGGCGGAATGAACACTGAAGCTTTCTTT	CASSIPWDLGGMNTEAFF
TRBD1	few	TRBV4-1	TRBJ2-3	TGCGCCAGCAGCACGCGATCCAGGGGGCCAAGGGAGGATACGCAGTATTTT	CASSTRSRGPREDTQYF
-	-	TRBV20-1	TRBJ1-4	TGCAGTGCTAGAGATTTTGCTGGGGGGTTCCGTGAAAAACTGTTTTTT	CSARDFAGGFREKLFF
-	-	TRBV27	TRBJ2-1	TGTGCCAGCAGTCTTACTAGTCGCGGCTACAATGAGCAGTTCTTC	CASSLTSRGYNEQFF
TRBD1	-	TRBV19	TRBJ2-1	TGTGCCAGTAGTATTCAGGACAGGTCCTACAATGAGCAGTTCTTC	CASSIQDRSYNEQFF
-	-	TRBV28	TRBJ2-2	TGTGCCAGCAGTTTTGGGCCAGGACATACCGGGGAGCTGTTTTTT	CASSFGPGHTGELFF
TRBD2	-	TRBV20-1	TRBJ2-5	TGCAGTGCTAGAGATAAGGGGACGGGAGGGGAGACCCAGTACTTC	CSARDKGTGGETQYF
-	-	TRBV3-1	TRBJ1-2	TGTGCCAGCAGCCAATATACGCGACACAACTATGGCTACACCTTC	CASSQYTRHNYGYTF
-	-	TRBV7-8	TRBJ1-1	TGTGCCAGCAGCCCTGGGGCCCAGGCGATCTTCTTT	CASSPGAQAIFF
TRBD1	-	TRBV5-1	TRBJ2-1	TGCGCCAGCAGCAAGTTAGGACAGGGAAGCTCCTACAATGAGCAGTTCTTC	CASSKLGQGSSYNEQFF
-	-	TRBV7-9	TRBJ2-1	TGTGCCAGCAGCCGGGAGACCAATGAGCAGTTCTTC	CASSRETNEQFF
-	-	TRBV29-1	TRBJ2-2	TGCAGCGTTGAAAGGGGCGGGGAGCTGTTTTTT	CSVERGGELFF
TRBD1	-	TRBV7-2	TRBJ2-5	TGTGCCAGCAGCCCGCCCGACAGGGCAGAGACCCAGTACTTC	CASSPPDRAETQYF
TRBD1	few	TRBV7-9	TRBJ1-1	TGTGGGGGCAGGACAGGCTCGACTGAAGCTTTCTTT	CGGRTGSTEAFF
-	-	TRBV18	TRBJ2-2	TGTGCCAGCTCACCGACGATGGGCGGGGAGCTGTTTTTT	CASSPTMGGELFF
-	-	TRBV20-1	TRBJ1-1	TGCACCCACCAGTATCCCGAAGCTTTCTTT	CTHQYPEAFF
-	few	TRBV5-5	TRBJ2-7	TGTGCCAGCAGCTTGGCCATAGACCGCTCCTACGAGCAGTACTTC	CASSLAIDRSYEQYF
-	-	TRBV6-5	TRBJ2-7	TGTGCCAGCAGTTACTCAAGTAGAACTCACTACGAGCAGTACTTC	CASSYSSRTHYEQYF
-	-	TRBV5-1	TRBJ2-3	TGCGCCAGCAGCTTGGCCCCATCCGACTACCTCAACACAGATACGCAGTATTTT	CASSLAPSDYLNTDTQYF
-	many	TRBV6-5	TRBJ1-2	TGTGCCAGCAGTTCCGAGGGGGGCTATGGCTACACCTTC	CASSSEGGYGYTF
-	many	TRBV6-1	TRBJ1-6	TGTGCCAGCAGTCCACGGAGGAGCTCCTATAATTCACCCCTCCACTTT	CASSPRRSSYNSPLHF
TRBD1	-	TRBV4-1	TRBJ2-5	TGCGCCAGCAGCCCGGACAGGGGGCAGGATGAGACCCAGTACTTC	CASSPDRGQDETQYF
-	-	TRBV5-1	TRBJ2-1	TGCGCCAGCAGATCCGGGACAACCATCAATGAGCAGTTCTTC	CASRSGTTINEQFF
TRBD1	few	TRBV6-5	TRBJ2-3	TGTGCCAGCAGTCGGGACAGTTATACGCAGTATTTT	CASSRDSYTQYF
TRBD1	many	TRBV29-1	TRBJ2-1	TGCAGCGTTGGGGGACAGGGGGCTGAGCAGTTCTTC	CSVGGQGAEQFF
-	-	TRBV12-3/TRBV12-4	TRBJ2-1	TGTGCCACCCGGAGTGGGGCAGCTGAGCAGTTCTTC	CATRSGAAEQFF
TRBD2	few	TRBV3-1	TRBJ2-7	TGTGCCAGCAGCCAAGACCCTCCAGCGGGAGTCAGCGAGCAGTACTTC	CASSQDPPAGVSEQYF
TRBD2	few	TRBV7-2	TRBJ2-1	TGTGCCAGCAGCTTAGGCGCGGGGACTATTCGCGAGCAGTTCTTC	CASSLGAGTIREQFF
TRBD2	-	TRBV6-5	TRBJ2-3	TGTGCCAGCAGTTACGATTGGGCTAGCGGGGGGACAGATACGCAGTATTTT	CASSYDWASGGTDTQYF
-	many	TRBV25-1	TRBJ2-3	TGTGCCAGCAAGAGCGACACAGATACGCAGTATTTT	CASKSDTDTQYF
-	few	TRBV6-1	TRBJ1-5	TGTGCCAGCAGCCCAGCGGATAGCAATCAGCCCCAGCATTTT	CASSPADSNQPQHF
-	-	TRBV7-2	TRBJ2-3	TGTGCCAGCAGCTTCAACTACCGGGATACGCAGTATTTT	CASSFNYRDTQYF
TRBD2	few	TRBV20-1	TRBJ2-1	TGCAGTGCAACCGGGACTAGCCCTTACAATGAGCAGTTCTTC	CSATGTSPYNEQFF
TRBD2	few	TRBV6-1	TRBJ2-3	TGTGCCAGCTGTAGACTAGCGGGGCGCACAGATACGCAGTATTTT	CASCRLAGRTDTQYF
TRBD1	few	TRBV12-3/TRBV12-4	TRBJ1-2	TGTGCCAGCAGTTCCGGGACAGGGGTGTATGGCTACACCTTC	CASSSGTGVYGYTF
TRBD1	-	TRBV15	TRBJ2-1	TGTGCCACCAGCAGAATGGTAGGGGGCACAGGTTCCTACAATGAGCAGTTCTTC	CATSRMVGGTGSYNEQFF